Here is one T cell receptor beta chain with its context. The antigen remains unidentified. The data derive from a study of T cells after yellow fever vaccination. A single record per CDR3 protein comes from TCRdb applying MiXCR to the 5' RACE reads. The profile shows around 500,000 distinct CDR3 sequences, about a fifth of them singletons. Study-wide results and limits: A minor fraction of clonotypes spanned both CD4 and CD8 compartments. Subsequent booster samples again held most clones from primary vaccination (approximately 95% CD4, just under 90% CD8).

The CDR3 is 14 residues long. V shed 1 base and J shed 9 bases, with 14 bases lying between them. Germline CDR1 and CDR2: SGDLS and YYNGEE. The chain recombines TRBV9 with TRBJ1-5; D is undetermined. The TCR originated in a young man who received the YFV17D yellow fever vaccine. Here the sequenced sample was PBMCs, taken about 21 days after the first yellow fever vaccination. The CDR3 sequence is CASSVTREAGPQHF. DNA for the CDR3: TGTGCCAGCAGCGTAACGAGGGAAGCGGGGCCCCAGCATTTT.